This T cell receptor beta chain was sequenced for a study of T cells after yellow fever vaccination. TCRdb analysed the 5' RACE reads with MiXCR anew, one entry per CDR3 protein. The table includes over 300,000 distinct CDR3 sequences, approximately 4% detected once. Germline assignment: CDR1 SGHTA and CDR2 FQGTGA. This CDR3 spans 13 amino acids. V was cut by 4 bases and J by 9 bases, with 12 bases left in between. This clonotype was seen ten or more times. The sequencing here drew on PBMCs, taken 5 days after the yellow fever booster vaccination. The V and J genes are TRBV7-3 and TRBJ2-2; D possibly matches TRBD1 or TRBD2 (6 bases each). The source of this sequence is a man in his late teens or twenties who received the YFV17D yellow fever vaccine. DNA for the CDR3: TGTGCCAGCAGCTCGAGGGGGGCGAGGGAGCTGTTTTTT. Translating it yields CASSSRGARELFF.